This entry lists 14 T cell receptor beta chains sequenced from one sample in a study of blood T cell repertoires in COVID-19. This table comes from immunoSEQ multiplex PCR, and its TCRdb copy is limited to in-frame clones, with some not included. Of 350,000 to 450,000 clones in the sample, 85% to 90% were seen once. Sequences were obtained from PBMCs or T cells enriched from blood (not recorded which). These receptor sequences come from a woman in her twenties or thirties who had recovered from COVID-19.

The rearrangement joins TRBV28 to TRBJ2-7; tentatively, D is TRBD2 (6 bases). This CDR3 spans 16 amino acids. V was trimmed by 3 bases and J by 4 bases, leaving 19 bases between them. Germline CDR1 and CDR2: MDHEN and SYDVKM. CDR3: CASSFIWAGNQYEQYF. In nucleotides, the CDR3 is TGTGCCAGCAGTTTTATATGGGCGGGAAATCAATACGAGCAGTACTTC.

The rearrangement links TRBV18 to TRBJ2-1, with 8 bases identical to TRBD2. V lost 3 bases to trimming and J lost 8 bases; unmatched junction nucleotides: 6. In germline, CDR1 is KGHSH, CDR2 LQKENI. This CDR3 spans 14 amino acids. The CDR3 region is CASSPGTRGYEQFF. CDR3 DNA: TGTGCCAGCTCACCCGGGACTAGGGGCTATGAGCAGTTCTTC.

Concerning this clone: The same CDR3 arises from other DNA sequences in this sample as well. V is TRBV30 and J is TRBJ2-7; D not certain. The V end lost 0 bases, the J end lost 4 bases, and 7 bases lay between the germline ends. The CDR3 totals 12 residues. CDR1 and CDR2 (germline): GTSNPN, SVGIG (reference sequence). CDR3 DNA: TGTGCCTGGAGTGTTGCGCGATACGAGCAGTACTTC. As protein: CAWSVARYEQYF.

The V call is TRBV7-6, the J call TRBJ2-6; 8 nucleotides line up with TRBD1. CDR1 and CDR2 (germline): SGHVS, FNYEAQ. Trimming removed 1 base from V and 0 bases from J; junction bases left unmatched: 5. The CDR3 is 18 amino acids. CDR3 region: CASSLVQGASSGANVLTF. The CDR3 DNA reads as TGTGCCAGCAGCTTAGTCCAGGGGGCGTCCTCTGGGGCCAACGTCCTGACTTTC.

The V and J genes are TRBV9 and TRBJ2-1, with 11 bases lining up with TRBD2. After removal of 4 bases from V and 4 bases from J, the junction contained 4 bases not matched to a gene. CDR1 is SGDLS, CDR2 YYNGEE, per germline. This CDR3 contains 15 residues. In DNA, the CDR3 is TGTGCCAGCAGCACCGGGACTAGCGGATACAATGAGCAGTTCTTC. Its translation is CASSTGTSGYNEQFF.

This clone turned up a few times. This sequence joins TRBV6-6 and TRBJ2-7; weak D call: TRBD1 (6 bases). The length of the CDR3 is 13 residues. Trimming took off 2 bases at V and 4 bases at J, with 9 bases between the two ends. Looked up from germline, CDR1 is MNHNY and CDR2 is SVGAGI (reference sequence). The DNA for the CDR3 is TGTGCCAGCAGTTACGGGGACATTTACGAGCAGTACTTC. Amino acid sequence: CASSYGDIYEQYF.

The gene calls are TRBV29-1 and TRBJ1-1; D ambiguous. The CDR3 covers 13 residues. Germline V gene data show CDR1 as SQVTM and CDR2 as ANQGSEA. V gave up 8 bases and J gave up 1 base, with 14 bases separating them. The CDR3 sequence is CSTLTTENTEAFF. In nucleotides, the CDR3 is TGCAGCACTTTGACTACGGAGAACACTGAAGCTTTCTTT.

The count of this clone is one. The rearrangement joins TRBV5-1 to TRBJ1-2, with D unclear. Germline-derived CDR1 and CDR2 are SGHRS and YFSETQ. The CDR3 length is 13 residues. V lost 0 bases and J 3 bases, leaving 6 bases between the germline ends. The CDR3 protein is CASSLEADYGYTF. In DNA form, the CDR3 reads TGCGCCAGCAGCTTGGAAGCCGACTATGGCTACACCTTC.

The rearrangement links TRBV19 to TRBJ1-1, with D perhaps TRBD1 (5 bases). V shed 2 bases and J shed 4 bases, with 14 bases lying between them. This CDR3 has 15 residues. The germline CDR1 and CDR2 sequences are LNHDA and SQIVND (reference sequence). CDR3 nucleotide sequence: TGTGCCAGTAGTATATTGGGGGGTTCGGTCACTGAAGCTTTCTTT. Translation: CASSILGGSVTEAFF.

This clone was seen only once. The chain uses TRBV4-1 and TRBJ1-6; TRBD1 aligns across 9 bases. The CDR3 runs 17 residues. Trimming took 0 bases from V and 7 from J; bases not matched to a gene: 7. CDR1 MGHRA and CDR2 YSYEKL come from the germline V gene. The CDR3 loop reads CASSQDVRQGGNSPLHF. In nucleotides, the CDR3 is TGCGCCAGCAGCCAAGATGTCAGACAGGGGGGCAATTCACCCCTCCACTTT.

The rearrangement joins TRBV24-1 to TRBJ1-2, with 8 bases lining up with TRBD1. Trimming cost V 9 bases and J 7 bases; bases outside gene matches: 27. Germline V CDR1 and CDR2: KGHDR, SFDVKD. The CDR3 extends over 19 amino acids. CDR3 coding DNA: TGTGCCACCTTTGTTTCTGGGCCCCCGGGCAGGGGGCAAGTTAGTGGCTACACCTTC. It is translated as CATFVSGPPGRGQVSGYTF.

The rearrangement links TRBV29-1 to TRBJ1-2; 9 nucleotides line up with TRBD1. This CDR3 is built from 15 residues. The germline V gene has CDR1 SQVTM and CDR2 ANQGSEA. V shed 6 bases and J 3 bases; nucleotides not matched to a gene: 11. CDR3 coding DNA: TGCAGCGTCCGGATTAAAGGGACAGGGTACTATGGCTACACCTTC. Residues: CSVRIKGTGYYGYTF.

The rearrangement uses TRBV5-8 and TRBJ2-2; 8 bases line up with TRBD1. V lost 4 bases and J lost 6; bases outside the gene matches: 8. Germline-derived CDR1 and CDR2 are SGHTS and YDEGEE. The CDR3 runs to 15 residues. For the CDR3, the DNA is TGTGCCAGCAGCGTCCTGACAGGGGTGGCCGGGGAGCTGTTTTTT. It translates to CASSVLTGVAGELFF.

CDR3 residues: CASSVDRGLKPQHF. Written as DNA, the CDR3 is TGTGCCAGTAGTGTTGACAGGGGTTTGAAGCCCCAGCATTTT. The chain combines TRBV19 with TRBJ1-5; 8 nucleotides agree with TRBD1. Germline assignment: CDR1 LNHDA and CDR2 SQIVND (reference sequence). The length of the CDR3 is 14 residues. V dropped 5 bases and J dropped 8; count of bases not matched to a gene: 8.